The 18 T cell receptor beta chains presented below share a single source sample, sequenced in a study of low-dose radiotherapy and immunotherapy resistance in tumors. Regarding time point: before trial treatment. Alpha- and beta-chain coverage of first-strand cDNA came from TRAV- and TRBV-specific primers. TCRs underwent around 20 PCR cycles of amplification with a constant-region primer and V-primer adapter. In TCRdb, the reads were re-called with MiXCR into one record per CDR3 protein. The top ten clones hold under 6.5% of a sample with about 60,000 distinct CDR3 sequences, around 25% of them seen once. The specimen comprised PBMCs, sampled before treatment. These TCRs come from a male donor with prostate cancer.

The chain joins TRBV20-1 to TRBJ1-1; possible D gene TRBD1, 5 bases. CDR3 size: 16 residues. Germline-derived CDR1 and CDR2 are DFQATT and SNEGSKA (reference sequence). The V end lost 1 base, the J end lost 2 bases, and 17 bases lay between the germline ends. CDR3: CSARVSQAGSNTEAFF. The CDR3 DNA reads as TGCAGTGCTAGAGTCTCTCAGGCAGGGTCAAACACTGAAGCTTTCTTT.

J is TRBJ1-2 and V is TRBV6-1; D is perhaps TRBD1 (5 bases). The V and J ends lost 10 bases and 4 bases respectively, with 16 bases between them. CDR1 MNHNS and CDR2 SASEGT come from the germline V gene. This CDR3 has 13 residues. CDR3 nucleotide sequence: TGTGCCACCCGGGACGGAGACGTCTATGGCTACACCTTC. This sequence encodes CATRDGDVYGYTF.

This chain connects TRBV27 to TRBJ1-1; D may be TRBD1 (6 bases). The CDR3 has 17 amino acids. Germline V gene lookup returns CDR1 MNHEY and CDR2 SMNVEV (reference sequence). Trimming took 7 bases from V and 4 from J, leaving 25 bases between them. The CDR3 bases are TGTGCCAGCACCCTAGGGGGGGCGCGGAATCCTGGCACTGAAGCTTTCTTT. This translates into CASTLGGARNPGTEAFF.

As concerns this clonotype: It is likely a read error: a sequence one base away is far more abundant. The rearrangement uses TRBV5-6 and TRBJ2-7; 10 positions agree with TRBD1. The better agreement between TRBJ2-1 and the DNA end casts doubt on the J call. Germline V gene data show CDR1 as SGHDT and CDR2 as YYEEEE. The CDR3 totals 19 residues. CDR3 sequence: CASSLSRDRGPRSKNIQFF. The CDR3 region has the DNA TGTGCCAGCAGCTTATCCCGGGACAGGGGCCCGAGATCCAAAAACATTCAGTTCTTC.

This chain links TRBV5-6 with TRBJ2-1; D is ambiguous. There are 16 residues in the CDR3. Germline-derived CDR1 and CDR2 are SGHDT and YYEEEE. Trimming pared 0 bases from V and 5 bases from J, leaving 15 bases between. CDR3 in DNA: TGTGCCAGCAGCTTGGAGGCGGCCTCTGTGAACAATGAGCAGTTCTTC. This gives the protein CASSLEAASVNNEQFF.

This clonotype was seen repeatedly, ten times or more. The CDR3 here is CASSAGPRSGELFF. The CDR3 nucleotides are TGTGCCAGCAGCGCCGGGCCACGTTCCGGGGAGCTGTTTTTT. The chain employs TRBV11-2 and TRBJ2-2; D uncertain. Trimming removed 5 bases at V and 6 bases at J, with 13 bases between. CDR3 length: 14 residues. The V gene's germline CDR1 is SGHAT and CDR2 FQNNGV.

This clonotype was counted at least ten times. The chain uses TRBV28 and TRBJ2-3, with TRBD2 matching over 10 bases. V lost 5 bases, J lost 4 bases, and 3 bases stayed unmatched. The CDR3 is made up of 14 amino acids. CDR1 and CDR2 from the germline V gene are MDHEN and SYDVKM. The CDR3 DNA sequence: TGTGCCAGCAGTCTAGCGGGAGATGCAGATACGCAGTATTTT. Residues: CASSLAGDADTQYF.

This clonotype was seen a single time. The chain links TRBV5-6 to TRBJ2-1; 8 bases map to TRBD1. Looked up from germline, CDR1 is SGHDT and CDR2 is YYEEEE. The ends lost 4 bases at V and 13 bases at J; junction bases unmatched: 4. The CDR3 has 11 residues. Written as DNA, the CDR3 is TGTGCCAGCAGCGACAGGGGCGGTCAGTTCTTC. Protein sequence: CASSDRGGQFF.

There are many counts of this clonotype. The chain uses TRBV7-9 and TRBJ1-1, with 9 bases aligning to TRBD1. The J segment lost 4 bases and the V segment lost 6 bases, leaving 3 bases of the junction unmatched. The germline V gene encodes CDR1 SEHNR and CDR2 FQNEAQ (reference sequence). The length of the CDR3 is 13 residues. CDR3 in amino acids: CASRQGAATEAFF. DNA of the CDR3: TGTGCCAGCAGACAGGGGGCGGCCACTGAAGCTTTCTTT.

For this clonotype: A far more abundant clone sits one base away, making this likely a read error. The chain combines TRBV13 with TRBJ2-2, with D perhaps TRBD2 (6 bases). This CDR3 has 17 residues. Trimming removed 4 bases from V and 5 bases from J, with 20 bases in between. The germline V gene has CDR1 PRHDT and CDR2 FYEKMQ (reference sequence). The CDR3 coding sequence is TGTGCCAGCAGCTCTGGGAGACCCCAGGGAGGTACCGGGGAGCTGTTTTTT. Translation: CASSSGRPQGGTGELFF.

This clonotype was counted many times. The chain has TRBV12-3 or TRBV12-4 and TRBJ2-7; D may be TRBD1 (7 bases). The V and J ends lost 2 bases and 4 bases respectively, with 12 bases between them. This CDR3 is 14 amino acids long. Here the CDR3 reads CASSLRDSGYEQYF. The CDR3 bases are TGTGCCAGCAGTTTACGGGACAGCGGGTACGAGCAGTACTTC.

A note on this clonotype: This probably arose from a read error, given a far larger clone one base away. CDR3 in amino acids: CASSVWEGPETQYF. The DNA of the CDR3 is TGTGCCAGCAGTGTGTGGGAGGGCCCCGAGACCCAGTACTTC. This rearrangement joins TRBV13 to TRBJ2-5; TRBD2 agrees at 7 bases. In germline, CDR1 is PRHDT, CDR2 FYEKMQ (reference sequence). The CDR3 length is 14 residues. V lost 6 bases and J lost 5; bases outside the gene matches: 9.

About this clonotype itself: A read error is likely here: a far larger clone is one base away. The V call is TRBV7-9, the J call TRBJ2-7; 8 positions agree with TRBD1. Germline lookup yields CDR1 SEHNR and CDR2 FQNEAQ (reference sequence). The CDR3 spans 15 residues. CDR3 coding DNA: TGTACCAGCAGCCGCACCCGGGACAGGTCCTACGAGCAGTACTTC. Amino acids: CTSSRTRDRSYEQYF. The variable domain in full, completed from reference TRBV7-9 and TRBJ2-7, reads DTGVSQNPRHKITKRGQNVTFRCDPISEHNRLYWYRQTLGQGPEFLTYFQNEAQLEKSRLLSDRFSAERPKGSFSTLEIQRTEQGDSAMYLCTSSRTRDRSYEQYFGPGTRLTVT.

This clonotype was seen more than once but under ten times. This sequence joins TRBV27 and TRBJ1-4; 7 positions match TRBD1. The germline gives CDR1 MNHEY, CDR2 SMNVEV (reference sequence). Trimming took 0 bases from V and 3 from J; bases not matched to a gene: 7. This CDR3 region has 17 residues. CDR3 sequence (DNA): TGTGCCAGCAGTTTATCAGGGGGCGAATATGCTAATGAAAAACTGTTTTTT. Translating gives CASSLSGGEYANEKLFF. Full variable domain (remainder filled in from reference TRBV27 and TRBJ1-4): EAQVTQNPRYLITVTGKKLTVTCSQNMNHEYMSWYRQDPGLGLRQIYYSMNVEVTDKGDVPEGYKVSRKEKRNFPLILESPSPNQTSLYFCASSLSGGEYANEKLFFGSGTQLSVL.

V is TRBV19 and J is TRBJ2-2, with 11 bases that match TRBD1. The germline V gene has CDR1 LNHDA and CDR2 SQIVND (reference sequence). The CDR3 runs 16 residues. The V gene end was trimmed by 4 bases and the J gene end by 4 bases; junction bases not matched to a gene: 5. The CDR3 loop reads CASSNGQGAGTGELFF. CDR3 sequence (DNA): TGTGCCAGTAGTAACGGACAGGGGGCTGGCACCGGGGAGCTGTTTTTT. Together with reference TRBV19 and TRBJ2-2, the CDR3 gives the full variable domain: DGGITQSPKYLFRKEGQNVTLSCEQNLNHDAMYWYRQDPGQGLRLIYYSQIVNDFQKGDIAEGYSVSREKKESFPLTVTSAQKNPTAFYLCASSNGQGAGTGELFFGEGSRLTVL.

This clonotype was counted between two and nine times. A much larger clone differs from this one at a single base, so this may be a read error. This chain uses TRBV3-1 with TRBJ1-5; perhaps TRBD1 as D (6 bases). The CDR3 has 15 amino acids. The germline V gene has CDR1 LGHDT and CDR2 YNNKEL (reference sequence). For the CDR3, the DNA is TGTGCCGGCAGCCAAGGGGGGAGGGGGGGCCAGCCCCAGCATTTT. Translation gives CAGSQGGRGGQPQHF.

This clonotype was seen at least ten times. The rearrangement uses TRBV6-6 and TRBJ2-1; D gene uncertain. This CDR3 comprises 15 residues. The V gene's germline CDR1 is MNHNY and CDR2 SVGAGI (reference sequence). Trimming took off 0 bases at V and 3 bases at J, with 9 bases between the two ends. The CDR3 loop reads CASSYSPGLYNEQFF. CDR3 sequence (DNA): TGTGCCAGCAGTTACTCCCCCGGCCTCTACAATGAGCAGTTCTTC.

The sample holds many counts of this clonotype. The chain carries TRBV29-1 and TRBJ2-4; TRBD1 might be the D (6 bases). The germline V gene encodes CDR1 SQVTM and CDR2 ANQGSEA. Deletions cut 7 bases from V and 5 bases from J, with 21 bases between. CDR3 length equals 15 residues. The CDR3 protein is CSGGEGVGGQNIQYF. CDR3 bases: TGCAGCGGGGGCGAGGGGGTGGGTGGTCAAAACATTCAGTACTTC.